Sequencing of this TCR beta chain was carried out in a study of T cell changes during pregnancy in multiple sclerosis. Using immunoSEQ multiplex PCR, the repertoire was profiled, and TCRdb retains in-frame clones only, with some absent. The sample has about 50,000 clones, approximately 90% seen once. Sequencing was performed on CD4+ T cells from peripheral blood mononuclear cells, taken after pregnancy. The clonotype was recovered from a female donor with multiple sclerosis, enrolled in a pregnancy study.

The DNA for the CDR3 is TGTGCCAGCAGCTTGGGGGGCGGGAGCAGAAATGAGCAGTTCTTC. The encoded protein is CASSLGGGSRNEQFF. J is TRBJ2-1 and V is TRBV5-4, with 7 bases matching TRBD2. Unmatched junction bases numbered 7, after V lost 0 bases and J lost 7 bases. Germline assignment: CDR1 SGHNT and CDR2 YYREEE (reference sequence). This CDR3 is 15 amino acids long.